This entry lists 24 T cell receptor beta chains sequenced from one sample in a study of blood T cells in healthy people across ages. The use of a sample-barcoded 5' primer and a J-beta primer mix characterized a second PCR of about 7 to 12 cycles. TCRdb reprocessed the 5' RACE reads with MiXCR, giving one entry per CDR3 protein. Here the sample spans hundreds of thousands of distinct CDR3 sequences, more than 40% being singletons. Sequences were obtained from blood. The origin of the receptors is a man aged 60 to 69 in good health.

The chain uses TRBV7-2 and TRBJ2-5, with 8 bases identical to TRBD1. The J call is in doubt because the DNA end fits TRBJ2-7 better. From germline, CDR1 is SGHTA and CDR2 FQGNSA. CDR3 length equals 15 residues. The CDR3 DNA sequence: TGTGCCAGCAGCCGGCCATGGACAGGGATCCACGAGCAGTACTTC. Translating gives CASSRPWTGIHEQYF.

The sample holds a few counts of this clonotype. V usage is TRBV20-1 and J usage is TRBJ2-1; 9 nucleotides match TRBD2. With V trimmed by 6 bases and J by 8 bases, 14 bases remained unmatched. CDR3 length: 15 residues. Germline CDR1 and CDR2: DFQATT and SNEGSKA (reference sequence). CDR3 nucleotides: TGCAGTGCCCCGCCCGGCCTAGCGGGGCCCGATGAGCAGTTCTTC. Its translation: CSAPPGLAGPDEQFF.

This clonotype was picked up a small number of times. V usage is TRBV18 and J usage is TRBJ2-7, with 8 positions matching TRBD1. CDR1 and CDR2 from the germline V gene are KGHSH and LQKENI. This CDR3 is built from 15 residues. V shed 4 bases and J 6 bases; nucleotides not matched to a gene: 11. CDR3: CASSLGQGHESEQYF. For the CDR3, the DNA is TGTGCCAGCTCACTAGGACAGGGTCATGAGAGCGAGCAGTACTTC.

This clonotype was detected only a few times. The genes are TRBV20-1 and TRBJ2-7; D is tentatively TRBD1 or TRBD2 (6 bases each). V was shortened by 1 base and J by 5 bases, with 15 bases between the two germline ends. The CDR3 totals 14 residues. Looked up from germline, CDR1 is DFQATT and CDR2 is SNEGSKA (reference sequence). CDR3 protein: CSARAGAGPNEQYF. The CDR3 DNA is TGCAGTGCTAGAGCGGGGGCAGGGCCCAACGAGCAGTACTTC.

This chain's CDR3 is CASSKPTGQGNEQFF. The CDR3 DNA reads as TGCGCCAGCAGCAAACCTACAGGGCAGGGGAATGAGCAGTTCTTC. The V and J genes are TRBV5-1 and TRBJ2-1; weak D call: TRBD1 (6 bases). The CDR3 has 15 amino acids. Germline V gene data show CDR1 as SGHRS and CDR2 as YFSETQ. The V end was cut by 4 bases, the J end by 7 bases, with 18 bases between.

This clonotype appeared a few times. The CDR3 spells CASSPGGAGLYNEQFF. CDR3 DNA sequence: TGTGCCAGCAGCCCAGGTGGAGCGGGGCTCTACAATGAGCAGTTCTTC. V usage is TRBV14 and J usage is TRBJ2-1; 7 bases match TRBD2. This CDR3 contains 16 residues. The junction had 9 bases not matched to a gene; V was cut back by 4 bases and J by 3 bases. From germline, CDR1 is SGHDN and CDR2 FVKESK.

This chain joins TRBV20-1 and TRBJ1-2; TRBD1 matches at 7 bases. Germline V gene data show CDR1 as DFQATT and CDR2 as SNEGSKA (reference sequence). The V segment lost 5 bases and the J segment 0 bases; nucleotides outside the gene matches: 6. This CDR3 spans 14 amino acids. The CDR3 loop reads CSAPAGGTNYGYTF. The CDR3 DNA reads TGCAGTGCTCCCGCAGGGGGAACTAACTATGGCTACACCTTC.

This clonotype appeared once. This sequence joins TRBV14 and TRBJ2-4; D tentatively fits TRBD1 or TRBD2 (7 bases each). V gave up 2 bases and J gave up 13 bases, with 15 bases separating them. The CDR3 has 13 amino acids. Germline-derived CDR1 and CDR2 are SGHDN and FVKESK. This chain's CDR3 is CASSQKGAREQYF. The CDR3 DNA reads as TGTGCCAGCAGCCAAAAGGGGGCGCGGGAGCAGTACTTC.

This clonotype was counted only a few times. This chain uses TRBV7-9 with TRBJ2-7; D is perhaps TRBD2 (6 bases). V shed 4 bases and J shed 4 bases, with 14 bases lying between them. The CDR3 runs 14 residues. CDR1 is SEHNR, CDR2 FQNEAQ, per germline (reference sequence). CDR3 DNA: TGTGCCAGCAGCTCCGGGACTTCGGAGTACGAGCAGTACTTC. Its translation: CASSSGTSEYEQYF.

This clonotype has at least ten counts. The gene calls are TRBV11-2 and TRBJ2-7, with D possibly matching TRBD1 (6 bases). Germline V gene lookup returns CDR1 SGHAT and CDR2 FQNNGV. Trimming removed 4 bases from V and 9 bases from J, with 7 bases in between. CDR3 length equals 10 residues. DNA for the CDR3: TGTGCCAGCAGCTCAGGGGTGCAGTACTTC. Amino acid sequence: CASSSGVQYF.

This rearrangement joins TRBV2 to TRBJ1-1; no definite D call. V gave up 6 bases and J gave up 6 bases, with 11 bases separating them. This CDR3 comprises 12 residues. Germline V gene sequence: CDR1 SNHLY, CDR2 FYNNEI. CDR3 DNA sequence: TGTGCCAGCAGGGGGAACGGCGCTGAAGCTTTCTTT. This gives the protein CASRGNGAEAFF.

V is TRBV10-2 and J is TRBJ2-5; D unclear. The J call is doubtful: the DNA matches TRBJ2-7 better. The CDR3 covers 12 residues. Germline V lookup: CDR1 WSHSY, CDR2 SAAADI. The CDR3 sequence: CASSAAADEQYF. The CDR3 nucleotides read TGCGCCAGCAGTGCGGCGGCGGACGAGCAGTACTTC.

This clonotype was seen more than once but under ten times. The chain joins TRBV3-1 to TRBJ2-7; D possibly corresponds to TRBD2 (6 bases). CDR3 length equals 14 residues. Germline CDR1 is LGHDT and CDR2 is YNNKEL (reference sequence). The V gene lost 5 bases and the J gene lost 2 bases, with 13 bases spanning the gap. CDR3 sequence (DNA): TGTGCCAGCAGCAAAAGTCCGGGGGCCTACGAGCAGTACTTC. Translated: CASSKSPGAYEQYF.

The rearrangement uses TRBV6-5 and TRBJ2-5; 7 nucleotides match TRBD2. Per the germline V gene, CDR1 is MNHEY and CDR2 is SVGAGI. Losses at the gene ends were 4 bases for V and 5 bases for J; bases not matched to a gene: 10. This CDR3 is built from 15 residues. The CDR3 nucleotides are TGTGCCAGCAGTTGGGTTAGCGGGCCTCGGGAGACCCAGTACTTC. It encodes CASSWVSGPRETQYF.

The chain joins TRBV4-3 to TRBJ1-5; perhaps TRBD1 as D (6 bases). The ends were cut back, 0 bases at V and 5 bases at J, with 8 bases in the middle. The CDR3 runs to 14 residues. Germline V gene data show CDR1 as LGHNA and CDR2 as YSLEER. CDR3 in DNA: TGCGCCAGCAGCCAAGAAGGGGGAGATCAGCCCCAGCATTTT. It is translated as CASSQEGGDQPQHF.

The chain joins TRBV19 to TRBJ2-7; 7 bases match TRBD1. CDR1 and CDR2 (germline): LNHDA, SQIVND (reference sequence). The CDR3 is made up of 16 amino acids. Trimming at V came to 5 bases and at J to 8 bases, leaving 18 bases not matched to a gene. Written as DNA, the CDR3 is TGTGCCAGTAGTGCACCTGGACAGGCCCGGGGTACGCAGCAGTACTTC. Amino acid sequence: CASSAPGQARGTQQYF.

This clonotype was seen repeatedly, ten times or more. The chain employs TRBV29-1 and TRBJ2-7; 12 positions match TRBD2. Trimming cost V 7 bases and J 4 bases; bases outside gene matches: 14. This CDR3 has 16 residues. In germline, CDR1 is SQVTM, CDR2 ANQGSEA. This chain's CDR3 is CSAILAGGFPRYEQYF. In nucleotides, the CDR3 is TGCAGCGCCATCCTAGCGGGGGGGTTTCCTCGGTACGAGCAGTACTTC.

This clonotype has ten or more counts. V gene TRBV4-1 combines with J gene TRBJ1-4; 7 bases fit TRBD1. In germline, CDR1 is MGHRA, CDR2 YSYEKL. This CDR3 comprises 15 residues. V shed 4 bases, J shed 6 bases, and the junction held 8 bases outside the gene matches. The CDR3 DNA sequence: TGCGCCAGCAGCCCCTGGCCTACAGGGGATGAAAAACTGTTTTTT. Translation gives CASSPWPTGDEKLFF.

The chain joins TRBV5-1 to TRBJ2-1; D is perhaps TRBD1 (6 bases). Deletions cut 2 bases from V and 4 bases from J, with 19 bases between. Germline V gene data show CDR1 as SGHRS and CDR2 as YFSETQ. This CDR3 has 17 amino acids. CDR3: CASSFRGGRGLYNEQFF. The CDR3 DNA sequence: TGCGCCAGCAGCTTCAGGGGCGGCAGGGGTCTATACAATGAGCAGTTCTTC.

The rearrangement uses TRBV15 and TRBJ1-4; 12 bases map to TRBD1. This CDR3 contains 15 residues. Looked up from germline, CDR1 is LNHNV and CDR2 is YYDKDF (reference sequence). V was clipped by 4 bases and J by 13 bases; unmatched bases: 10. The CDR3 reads CATSNQPGQGARLFF. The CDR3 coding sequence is TGTGCCACCAGCAACCAACCGGGACAGGGGGCGCGACTGTTTTTT.

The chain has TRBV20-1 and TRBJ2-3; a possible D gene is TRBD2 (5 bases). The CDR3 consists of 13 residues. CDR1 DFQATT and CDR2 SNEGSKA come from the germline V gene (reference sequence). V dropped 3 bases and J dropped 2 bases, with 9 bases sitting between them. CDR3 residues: CSARVGDTDTQYF. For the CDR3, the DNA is TGCAGTGCTAGGGTCGGGGACACAGATACGCAGTATTTT.

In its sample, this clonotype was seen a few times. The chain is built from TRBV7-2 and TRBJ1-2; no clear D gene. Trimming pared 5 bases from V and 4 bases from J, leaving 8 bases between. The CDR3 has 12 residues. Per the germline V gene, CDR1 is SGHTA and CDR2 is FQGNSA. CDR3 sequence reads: CASSARRYGYTF. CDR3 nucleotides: TGTGCCAGCAGCGCACGACGCTATGGCTACACCTTC.

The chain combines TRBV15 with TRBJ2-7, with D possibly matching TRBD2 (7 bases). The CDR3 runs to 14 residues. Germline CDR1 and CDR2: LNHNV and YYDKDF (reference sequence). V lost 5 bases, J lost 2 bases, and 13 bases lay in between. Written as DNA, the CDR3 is TGTGCCACCAGCCAGACAGGACTAGCCTACGAGCAGTACTTC. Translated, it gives CATSQTGLAYEQYF. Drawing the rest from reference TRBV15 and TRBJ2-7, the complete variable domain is DAMVIQNPRYQVTQFGKPVTLSCSQTLNHNVMYWYQQKSSQAPKLLFHYYDKDFNNEADTPDNFQSRRPNTSFCFLDIRSPGLGDTAMYLCATSQTGLAYEQYFGPGTRLTVT.

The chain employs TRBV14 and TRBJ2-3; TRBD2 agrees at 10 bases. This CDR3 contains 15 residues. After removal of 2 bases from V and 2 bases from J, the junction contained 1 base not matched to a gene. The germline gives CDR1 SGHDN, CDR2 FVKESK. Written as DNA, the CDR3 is TGTGCCAGCAGCCAACTAGCGGGGGCCACAGATACGCAGTATTTT. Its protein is CASSQLAGATDTQYF.